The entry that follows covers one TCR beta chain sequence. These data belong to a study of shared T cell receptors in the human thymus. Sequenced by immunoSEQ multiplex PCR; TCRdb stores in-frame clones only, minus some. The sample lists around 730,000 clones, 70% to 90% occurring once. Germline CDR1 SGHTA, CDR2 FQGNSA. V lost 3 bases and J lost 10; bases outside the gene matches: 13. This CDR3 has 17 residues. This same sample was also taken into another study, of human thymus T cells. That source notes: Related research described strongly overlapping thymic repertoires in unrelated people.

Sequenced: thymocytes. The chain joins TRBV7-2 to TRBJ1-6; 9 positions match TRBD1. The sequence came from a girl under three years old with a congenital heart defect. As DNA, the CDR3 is TGTGCCAGCAGCTTCCGGGACAGGGAAAGGATTGCCTCACCCCTCCACTTT. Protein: CASSFRDRERIASPLHF.